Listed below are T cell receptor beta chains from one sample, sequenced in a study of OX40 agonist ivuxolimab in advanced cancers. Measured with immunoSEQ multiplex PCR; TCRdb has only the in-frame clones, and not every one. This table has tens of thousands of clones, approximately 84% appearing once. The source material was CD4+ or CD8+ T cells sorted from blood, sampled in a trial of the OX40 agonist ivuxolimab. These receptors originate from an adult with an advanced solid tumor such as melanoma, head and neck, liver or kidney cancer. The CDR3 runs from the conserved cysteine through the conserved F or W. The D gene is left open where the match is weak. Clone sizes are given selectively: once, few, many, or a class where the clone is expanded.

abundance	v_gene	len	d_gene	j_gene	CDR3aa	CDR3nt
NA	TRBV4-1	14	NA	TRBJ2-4	CASSQDENLSIQYF	TGCGCCAGCAGCCAAGACGAGAACCTAAGCATTCAGTACTTC
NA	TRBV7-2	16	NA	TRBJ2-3	CASRLTRVSSSDTQYF	TGTGCCAGCAGGTTAACCCGGGTCTCGAGTTCAGATACGCAGTATTTT
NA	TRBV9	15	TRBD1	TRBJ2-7	CASSLSRGPTYEQYF	TGTGCCAGCAGCCTTAGCAGGGGGCCGACCTACGAGCAGTACTTC
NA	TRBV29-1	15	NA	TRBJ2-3	CSVEREAGGTDTQYF	TGCAGCGTTGAAAGGGAGGCAGGGGGCACAGATACGCAGTATTTT
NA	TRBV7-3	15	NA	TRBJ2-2	CASSLNPGDTGELFF	TGTGCCAGCAGCTTAAATCCAGGGGACACCGGGGAGCTGTTTTTT
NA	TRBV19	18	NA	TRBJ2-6	CASSITTGRLSGANVLTF	TGTGCCAGTAGTATAACAACAGGGCGGCTCTCTGGGGCCAACGTCCTGACTTTC
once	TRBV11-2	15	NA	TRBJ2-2	CASSPRTGNTGELFF	TGTGCCAGCAGCCCGAGGACGGGGAACACCGGGGAGCTGTTTTTT
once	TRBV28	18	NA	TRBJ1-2	CASSPPPGQQVRAYGYTF	TGTGCCAGCAGCCCACCACCGGGACAACAGGTGAGGGCCTATGGCTACACCTTC
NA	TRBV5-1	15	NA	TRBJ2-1	CASSSTSREEHEQFF	TGCGCCAGCAGCTCAACTAGCAGGGAAGAACATGAGCAGTTCTTC
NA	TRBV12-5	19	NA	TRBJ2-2	CASGLALGKGDLNTGELFF	TGTGCTAGTGGTTTGGCCCTGGGCAAGGGGGACCTAAACACCGGGGAGCTGTTTTTT
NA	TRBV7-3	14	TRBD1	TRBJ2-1	CASSLGQGNNEQFF	TGTGCCAGCAGCTTAGGACAGGGGAACAATGAGCAGTTCTTC
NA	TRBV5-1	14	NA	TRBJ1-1	CASSRLTRNTEAFF	TGCGCCAGCAGCCGTTTGACCCGGAACACTGAAGCTTTCTTT
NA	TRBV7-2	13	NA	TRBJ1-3	CASSLGGRDTIYF	TGTGCCAGCAGCTTAGGGGGGAGAGACACCATATATTTT
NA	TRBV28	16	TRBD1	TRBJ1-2	CASSQPRDRGGYGYTF	TGTGCCAGCAGCCAACCCCGGGACAGGGGGGGATATGGCTACACCTTC
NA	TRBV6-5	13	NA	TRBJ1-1	CASARGMNTEAFF	TGTGCCAGCGCCAGGGGAATGAACACTGAAGCTTTCTTT
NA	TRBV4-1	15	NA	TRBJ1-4	CASSRPGSVGEKLFF	TGCGCCAGCAGCCGGCCGGGTTCCGTAGGGGAAAAACTGTTTTTT
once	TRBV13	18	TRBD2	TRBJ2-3	CASSYRLAGGPSTDTQYF	TGTGCCAGCAGCTACAGACTAGCGGGGGGTCCTAGCACAGATACGCAGTATTTT
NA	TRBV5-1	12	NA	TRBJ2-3	CASSPSTDTQYF	TGCGCCAGCTCGCCGTCCACAGATACGCAGTATTTT
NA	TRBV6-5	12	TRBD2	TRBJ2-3	CATTSATDTQYF	TGTGCCACTACTAGCGCCACAGATACGCAGTATTTT
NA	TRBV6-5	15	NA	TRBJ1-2	CASSYSRAINYGYTF	TGTGCCAGCAGTTACTCTCGGGCCATTAACTATGGCTACACCTTC
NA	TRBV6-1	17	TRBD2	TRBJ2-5	CASSEFEGGGASETQYF	TGTGCCAGCAGTGAATTTGAAGGCGGGGGGGCCAGTGAGACCCAGTACTTC
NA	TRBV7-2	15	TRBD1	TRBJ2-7	CASSLVRTGRYEQYF	TGTGCCAGCAGCTTAGTGAGGACAGGGAGGTACGAGCAGTACTTC
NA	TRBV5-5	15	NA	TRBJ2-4	CASSSAAGARDIQYF	TGTGCCAGCAGCTCTGCGGCAGGCGCTCGGGACATTCAGTACTTC
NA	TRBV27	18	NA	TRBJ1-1	CASSLYGGRTSMNTEAFF	TGTGCCAGCAGTTTATATGGGGGACGCACTTCCATGAACACTGAAGCTTTCTTT
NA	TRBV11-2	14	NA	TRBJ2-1	CASSLASPGNEQFF	TGTGCCAGCAGCTTAGCATCACCAGGGAATGAGCAGTTCTTC
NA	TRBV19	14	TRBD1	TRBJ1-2	CASSIRDRGPGYTF	TGTGCCAGTAGTATAAGGGACAGGGGCCCGGGCTACACCTTC
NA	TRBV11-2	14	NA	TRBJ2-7	CASSWDDWGVEQYF	TGTGCCAGCAGCTGGGATGATTGGGGGGTTGAGCAGTACTTC
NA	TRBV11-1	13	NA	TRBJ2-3	CASSRHLTDTQYF	TGTGCCAGCAGCCGACACCTCACAGATACGCAGTATTTT
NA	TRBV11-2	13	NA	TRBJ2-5	CASSLGRTETQYF	TGTGCCAGCAGCTTAGGCCGCACGGAGACCCAGTACTTC
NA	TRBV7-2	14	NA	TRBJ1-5	CASSPRLDNQPQHF	TGTGCCAGCAGCCCCCGCCTGGACAATCAGCCCCAGCATTTT
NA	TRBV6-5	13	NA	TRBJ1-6	CASTLGWDSPLHF	TGTGCCAGCACCCTAGGGTGGGATTCACCCCTCCACTTT
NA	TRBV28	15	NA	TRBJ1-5	CASNLGTLGDQPQHF	TGTGCCAGCAATCTTGGGACTCTGGGGGATCAGCCCCAGCATTTT
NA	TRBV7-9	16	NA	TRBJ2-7	CASSLNPQVPSYEQYF	TGTGCCAGCAGCTTAAACCCACAGGTTCCCTCCTACGAGCAGTACTTC
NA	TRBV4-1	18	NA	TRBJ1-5	CASSQGRYGGGGNQPQHF	TGCGCCAGCAGCCAGGGTAGGTACGGGGGCGGGGGCAATCAGCCCCAGCATTTT
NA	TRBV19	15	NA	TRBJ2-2	CASMNRQGNTGELFF	TGTGCCAGTATGAACCGGCAGGGGAACACCGGGGAGCTGTTTTTT
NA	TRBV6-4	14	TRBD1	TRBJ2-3	CASSPGQGYDTQYF	TGTGCCAGCAGTCCGGGACAGGGGTACGATACGCAGTATTTT
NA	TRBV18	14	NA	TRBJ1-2	CASSNPGRIYGYTF	TGTGCCAGCTCAAACCCGGGACGGATCTATGGCTACACCTTC
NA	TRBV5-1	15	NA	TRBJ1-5	CASSLTGIGNQPQHF	TGCGCCAGCAGCTTGACAGGGATAGGGAATCAGCCCCAGCATTTT
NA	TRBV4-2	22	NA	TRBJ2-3	CASSQDHLLGTRDSDPRDTQYF	TGTGCCAGCAGCCAAGATCATCTTTTAGGAACGCGGGACAGCGACCCGCGGGATACGCAGTATTTT
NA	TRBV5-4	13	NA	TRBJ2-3	CASSLNPSDTQYF	TGTGCCAGCAGCCTTAACCCCTCAGATACGCAGTATTTT
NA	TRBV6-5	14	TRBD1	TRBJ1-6	CASSPGTGYSPLHF	TGTGCCAGCAGTCCCGGGACAGGGTATTCACCCCTCCACTTT
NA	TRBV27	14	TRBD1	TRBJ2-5	CASSDRGAGETQYF	TGTGCCAGCAGTGACAGGGGGGCAGGGGAGACCCAGTACTTC
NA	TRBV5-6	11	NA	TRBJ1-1	CASSFLREAFF	TGTGCCAGCAGCTTCCTAAGGGAAGCTTTCTTT
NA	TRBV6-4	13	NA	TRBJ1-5	CASSEGSNQPQHF	TGTGCCAGCAGTGAGGGTAGCAATCAGCCCCAGCATTTT
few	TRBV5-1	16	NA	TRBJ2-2	CASSLQGEPGTGELFF	TGCGCCAGCAGCTTGCAAGGGGAGCCGGGAACCGGGGAGCTGTTTTTT